The 27 T cell receptor beta chains listed next were all sequenced from one sample in a study of human T cells and chemical hapten exposure. The time point: patch test 2, 6 weeks after DPC sensitization. The treatment is: therapeutic diphenylcyclopropenone sensitization with weekly scalp DPC. In TCRdb, the RACE reads were re-called with MiXCR into one record per CDR3 protein. Of just over 350,000 distinct CDR3 sequences in the sample, about 6.3% are singletons; the top ten hold about 5%. Specimen: whole blood, collected in connection with sensitization to the hapten diphenylcyclopropenone (DPC). The source of these receptors is a woman aged 18-29 years with alopecia areata. Some clones in this sample may be carry-over from other donors' samples.

The chain combines TRBV28 with TRBJ2-7; D remains ambiguous. The CDR3 has 13 amino acids. The V gene's germline CDR1 is MDHEN and CDR2 SYDVKM. Trimming removed 5 bases at V and 3 bases at J, with 11 bases between. In nucleotides, the CDR3 is TGTGCCAGCAGTCCCCCCGAGTACTACGAGCAGTACTTC. Translated, it gives CASSPPEYYEQYF.

This clonotype turned up a few times. The V and J genes are TRBV7-9 and TRBJ2-3, with 12 bases lining up with TRBD2. The V segment lost 6 bases and the J segment 2 bases; nucleotides outside the gene matches: 6. Germline values: CDR1 SEHNR, CDR2 FQNEAQ (reference sequence). The CDR3 has 16 residues. This CDR3 reads CASRKTSGGFTDTQYF. The CDR3 bases are TGTGCCAGCAGGAAAACTAGCGGGGGGTTCACAGATACGCAGTATTTT.

This clonotype was seen at least ten times. The chain is built from TRBV4-3 and TRBJ1-2, with 7 bases aligning to TRBD1. Germline V CDR1 and CDR2: LGHNA, YSLEER. The CDR3 runs to 14 residues. The V and J ends lost 3 bases and 2 bases, in that order; junction bases with no gene match: 3. The CDR3 DNA sequence: TGCGCCAGCAGCCATACACAGGGGAACTATGGCTACACCTTC. Translated: CASSHTQGNYGYTF.

V gene TRBV4-1 combines with J gene TRBJ2-3; no reliable D call. The germline V gene encodes CDR1 MGHRA and CDR2 YSYEKL. The V end lost 4 bases, the J end lost 6 bases, and 11 bases lay between the germline ends. The CDR3 totals 13 residues. This CDR3 is CASSPPARDTQYF. In DNA, the CDR3 is TGCGCCAGCAGCCCTCCCGCTCGGGATACGCAGTATTTT.

V is TRBV21-1 and J is TRBJ2-1. TRBV21-1 is given as a pseudogene. This CDR3 contains 16 residues. CDR3 amino acids: CASSKRPAYYYNEQFF. DNA of the CDR3: TGTGCCAGCAGCAAACGGCCAGCCTACTATTACAATGAGCAGTTCTTC.

The chain recombines TRBV15 with TRBJ2-5; tentatively, D is TRBD2 (7 bases). V shed 3 bases and J shed 3 bases, with 26 bases lying between them. Germline V gene data show CDR1 as LNHNV and CDR2 as YYDKDF (reference sequence). The CDR3 covers 19 residues. As DNA, the CDR3 is TGTGCCACCAGCAGCCTCCCAGGGCGGGGGCTCTTCTGGGAAGAGACCCAGTACTTC. It yields the protein CATSSLPGRGLFWEETQYF. Full variable domain (missing parts from reference TRBV15 and TRBJ2-5): DAMVIQNPRYQVTQFGKPVTLSCSQTLNHNVMYWYQQKSSQAPKLLFHYYDKDFNNEADTPDNFQSRRPNTSFCFLDIRSPGLGDTAMYLCATSSLPGRGLFWEETQYFGPGTRLLVL.

This clonotype occurred a few times. This chain uses TRBV13 with TRBJ2-7; perhaps TRBD2 as D (6 bases). This CDR3 is 14 amino acids long. Per germline, CDR1 PRHDT and CDR2 FYEKMQ (reference sequence). The V gene lost 8 bases and the J gene lost 3 bases, with 17 bases spanning the gap. The CDR3 reads CASRGTDGGYEQYF. The DNA of the CDR3 is TGTGCCAGCCGGGGGACGGACGGGGGCTACGAGCAGTACTTC.

The chain is built from TRBV2 and TRBJ2-3; no clear D. The CDR3 runs 13 residues. V gave up 4 bases and J gave up 0 bases, with 5 bases separating them. CDR1 and CDR2 from the germline V gene are SNHLY and FYNNEI. The CDR3 coding sequence is TGTGCCAGCAGTGGACTTAGCACAGATACGCAGTATTTT. Its translation: CASSGLSTDTQYF. Full variable domain (remainder filled in from reference TRBV2 and TRBJ2-3): EPEVTQTPSHQVTQMGQEVILRCVPISNHLYFYWYRQILGQKVEFLVSFYNNEISEKSEIFDDQFSVERPDGSNFTLKIRSTKLEDSAMYFCASSGLSTDTQYFGPGTRLTVL.

The gene calls are TRBV23-1 and TRBJ1-6; 7 bases are shared with TRBD1. TRBV23-1 is known as an ORF, though its function is uncertain. The CDR3 consists of 15 residues. The junction had 5 bases not matched to a gene; V was cut back by 2 bases and J by 7 bases. The CDR3 loop reads CASSQLTGVNSPLHF. The CDR3 nucleotides are TGCGCCAGCAGTCAACTTACAGGGGTCAATTCACCCCTCCACTTT.

The V call is TRBV5-1, the J call TRBJ2-1, with a weak D call TRBD2 (7 bases). Trimming cost V 0 bases and J 7 bases, with 20 bases left between them. This CDR3 is 17 amino acids long. Germline CDR1 SGHRS, CDR2 YFSETQ. The CDR3 nucleotides read TGCGCCAGCAGCTTGGGTAAAGACAGGCCCGGGGGGAATGAGCAGTTCTTC. This gives the protein CASSLGKDRPGGNEQFF.

This clonotype was seen many times. The chain links TRBV7-3 to TRBJ1-1, with D tentatively TRBD1 (5 bases). V was clipped by 4 bases and J by 1 base, with 10 bases between them. CDR1 is SGHTA, CDR2 FQGTGA, per germline. This CDR3 region has 14 residues. The CDR3 protein is CASSWGGSNTEAFF. In DNA form, the CDR3 reads TGTGCCAGCAGCTGGGGCGGATCGAACACTGAAGCTTTCTTT. The full variable domain, completed using reference TRBV7-3 and TRBJ1-1, is GAGVSQTPSNKVTEKGKYVELRCDPISGHTALYWYRQSLGQGPEFLIYFQGTGAADDSGLPNDRFFAVRPEGSVSTLKIQRTERGDSAVYLCASSWGGSNTEAFFGQGTRLTVV.

The table lists this clonotype with a few counts. V is TRBV27 and J is TRBJ2-7; 7 nucleotides agree with TRBD1. Germline values: CDR1 MNHEY, CDR2 SMNVEV (reference sequence). This CDR3 region has 14 residues. V gave up 0 bases and J gave up 4 bases; unmatched junction bases: 3. The CDR3 sequence: CASSLSAQGYEQYF. The CDR3 bases are TGTGCCAGCAGTTTATCGGCACAGGGGTACGAGCAGTACTTC.

This chain connects TRBV3-1 to TRBJ1-1; D remains unclear. The V gene's germline CDR1 is LGHDT and CDR2 YNNKEL (reference sequence). Trimming pared 1 base from V and 7 bases from J, leaving 7 bases between. The CDR3 contains 12 residues. This CDR3 reads CASSQGLSEAFF. In DNA, the CDR3 is TGTGCCAGCAGCCAAGGTCTTAGTGAAGCTTTCTTT. The whole variable domain, remainder taken from reference TRBV3-1 and TRBJ1-1, is DTAVSQTPKYLVTQMGNDKSIKCEQNLGHDTMYWYKQDSKKFLKIMFSYNNKELIINETVPNRFSPKSPDKAHLNLHINSLELGDSAVYFCASSQGLSEAFFGQGTRLTVV.

In its sample, this clonotype was seen many times. The chain couples TRBV20-1 to TRBJ2-7, with TRBD2 matching 10 bases. From germline, CDR1 is DFQATT and CDR2 SNEGSKA (reference sequence). The CDR3 consists of 19 residues. The V gene end was trimmed by 3 bases and the J gene end by 1 base; junction bases not matched to a gene: 18. CDR3 protein: CSASGLPVSGGRLSYEQYF. CDR3 sequence (DNA): TGCAGTGCTAGTGGTCTCCCGGTTAGCGGGGGGCGCTTATCCTACGAGCAGTACTTC.

In this sample, this clonotype turned up a few times. This chain links TRBV7-2 with TRBJ2-7; no reliable D call. The length of the CDR3 is 14 residues. Trimming left V 5 bases short and J 5 bases short, with 16 bases between. CDR1 is SGHTA, CDR2 FQGNSA, per germline. The DNA for the CDR3 is TGTGCCAGCAGCCTCAACTCGCAGTCCGACGAGCAGTACTTC. As protein: CASSLNSQSDEQYF.

The table lists this clonotype with many counts. The chain uses TRBV18 and TRBJ2-1; D is perhaps TRBD1 or TRBD2 (5 bases each). The CDR3 runs 15 residues. CDR1 KGHSH and CDR2 LQKENI come from the germline V gene. The V gene lost 0 bases and the J gene lost 9 bases, with 15 bases spanning the gap. The CDR3 spells CASSPPYSGQAEQFF. The CDR3 nucleotides read TGTGCCAGCTCACCACCGTATTCGGGGCAGGCTGAGCAGTTCTTC.

The chain carries TRBV21-1 and TRBJ1-2; TRBD1 is the table's D call, not checked against the DNA. TRBV21-1 is labeled a pseudogene. This CDR3 comprises 11 residues. CDR3 sequence (DNA): TGTGCCAGCAGCCTAACGGGACAACGCATCTTC. Its protein is CASSLTGQRIF.

In its sample, this clonotype was seen many times. The genes are TRBV7-2 and TRBJ1-5, with D hard to call. The CDR3 runs 14 residues. V lost 4 bases to trimming and J lost 3 bases, with 10 bases between them. Germline loops: CDR1 SGHTA, CDR2 FQGNSA. CDR3 nucleotide sequence: TGTGCCAGCAGCTACTGGGGTATCAATCAGCCCCAGCATTTT. Its protein product is CASSYWGINQPQHF.

This clonotype was counted only a few times. The chain uses TRBV4-3 and TRBJ2-3, with 8 bases aligning to TRBD1. J was trimmed by 3 bases and V by 0 bases; bases with no gene match: 8. Germline-derived CDR1 and CDR2 are LGHNA and YSLEER. CDR3 length equals 17 residues. The CDR3 protein is CASSQEKRTGLTDTQYF. The CDR3 nucleotides read TGCGCCAGCAGCCAAGAGAAGAGGACAGGGTTAACAGATACGCAGTATTTT.

The chain joins TRBV10-3 to TRBJ1-2; D call uncertain. Germline values: CDR1 ENHRY, CDR2 SYGVKD. The V gene lost 11 bases and the J gene lost 5 bases, with 12 bases spanning the gap. There are 11 residues in the CDR3. This chain's CDR3 is CAGRTIYGYTF. Written as DNA, the CDR3 is TGTGCCGGCAGAACCATTTATGGCTACACCTTC.

This clonotype was seen at least ten times. The rearrangement joins TRBV12-3 or TRBV12-4 to TRBJ1-1; D not resolved. V was cut by 4 bases and J by 0 bases, with 9 bases left in between. The CDR3 runs 14 residues. The CDR3 bases are TGTGCCAGCAGTTGGGCCGGCATGAACACTGAAGCTTTCTTT. Residues: CASSWAGMNTEAFF.

This clonotype was observed a few times. The chain has TRBV4-3 and TRBJ1-4, with D perhaps matching TRBD1 (6 bases). Germline values: CDR1 LGHNA, CDR2 YSLEER. V was trimmed by 3 bases and J by 3 bases, leaving 20 bases between them. There are 18 residues in the CDR3. CDR3 loop: CASSHGGTHRVANEKLFF. The CDR3 nucleotides read TGCGCCAGCAGCCATGGCGGGACACACAGGGTGGCTAATGAAAAACTGTTTTTT.

This clonotype has at least ten counts. V is TRBV20-1 and J is TRBJ1-2; the D gene is possibly TRBD1 (5 bases). Trimming removed 6 bases from V and 9 bases from J, with 17 bases in between. The CDR3 covers 12 residues. The V gene's germline CDR1 is DFQATT and CDR2 SNEGSKA (reference sequence). The CDR3 DNA is TGCAGTGCAGTTGGGACCTCCCGTAGCTACACCTTC. As protein: CSAVGTSRSYTF.

This clonotype was recorded at least ten times. This sequence joins TRBV27 and TRBJ2-5; D gene uncertain. Germline V gene data show CDR1 as MNHEY and CDR2 as SMNVEV (reference sequence). This CDR3 comprises 14 residues. With 6 bases removed from V and 5 bases from J, the gap between germline ends came to 16 bases. In DNA, the CDR3 is TGTGCCAGCAGCTCCCGTGGGGTCCAGGAGACCCAGTACTTC. Encoded protein: CASSSRGVQETQYF.

This clonotype was counted many times. CDR3 sequence (DNA): TGTGCCAGCAGCCCATACGGCGGACAGGGCACACTAAACCGGGGAATGAACACTGAAGCTTTCTTT. Translating it yields CASSPYGGQGTLNRGMNTEAFF. V gene TRBV4-2 combines with J gene TRBJ1-1, with TRBD1 identical over 8 bases. V lost 4 bases, J lost 0 bases, and 25 bases stayed unmatched. The CDR3 sequence is 22 residues long. Germline-derived CDR1 and CDR2 are LGHNA and YNFKEQ.

The V call is TRBV2, the J call TRBJ1-1; 7 bases are shared with TRBD1. The V gene's germline CDR1 is SNHLY and CDR2 FYNNEI. The CDR3 is 14 amino acids. V was pared by 6 bases and J by 4 bases, with 8 bases of the junction left unmatched. CDR3 in amino acids: CASSNRQGSTEAFF. The DNA of the CDR3 is TGTGCCAGCAGCAACCGACAGGGAAGCACTGAAGCTTTCTTT. Looking up the rest from reference TRBV2 and TRBJ1-1 gives the full variable domain: EPEVTQTPSHQVTQMGQEVILRCVPISNHLYFYWYRQILGQKVEFLVSFYNNEISEKSEIFDDQFSVERPDGSNFTLKIRSTKLEDSAMYFCASSNRQGSTEAFFGQGTRLTVV.

This clonotype was counted at least ten times. The V call is TRBV7-2, the J call TRBJ2-3, with D unclear. This CDR3 is 13 amino acids long. Trimming removed 1 base from V and 8 bases from J, with 10 bases in between. The germline V gene has CDR1 SGHTA and CDR2 FQGNSA. This CDR3 reads CASSLGTEGTQYF. DNA for the CDR3: TGTGCCAGCAGCTTAGGCACGGAAGGTACGCAGTATTTT.